Presented here are 24 T cell receptor beta chains from one specimen sequenced in a study of blood T cells in healthy people across ages. A second roughly 6 to 12 cycle PCR used barcoded and J-beta primers. TCRdb recomputed calls from the 5' RACE reads with MiXCR, one row per CDR3 protein. The sample holds hundreds of thousands of distinct CDR3 sequences, about 30% seen once. Material for sequencing was blood. Receptor source: a woman of 80 years or more in good health.

This clonotype was detected a few times. This may stem from a read error, because a much larger clone lies one nucleotide away. The chain couples TRBV20-1 to TRBJ2-1, with TRBD2 as a possible D gene (7 bases). The J call may be faulty, since TRBJ2-7 better matches the DNA end. This CDR3 is built from 13 residues. Looked up from germline, CDR1 is DFQATT and CDR2 is SNEGSKA (reference sequence). DNA of the CDR3: TGCAGTGCGCCGGGGGGCGGGGGTTATGAGCAGTACTTC. Protein product: CSAPGGGGYEQYF.

The chain uses TRBV7-2 and TRBJ2-3; D is possibly TRBD2 (6 bases). Germline V lookup: CDR1 SGHTA, CDR2 FQGNSA. The V and J ends lost 3 bases and 5 bases respectively, with 12 bases between them. CDR3 size: 14 residues. CDR3 residues: CASSFGGARDTQYF. In nucleotides, the CDR3 is TGTGCCAGCAGCTTTGGCGGGGCTAGAGATACGCAGTATTTT.

A note on this clonotype: A much larger clone differs from this one at a single base, so this may be a read error. J is TRBJ2-1 and V is TRBV15; D remains ambiguous. With the DNA end fitting TRBJ2-7 better, the J assignment may be wrong. The CDR3 length is 15 residues. Germline V gene sequence: CDR1 LNHNV, CDR2 YYDKDF (reference sequence). The CDR3 sequence is CATSRGRVGNYEQYF. CDR3 sequence (DNA): TGTGCCACCAGCAGGGGCCGGGTCGGAAACTACGAGCAGTACTTC.

This clonotype was counted only a few times. Being one base from a much bigger clone, this may be a read error. V is TRBV7-9 and J is TRBJ1-5; D is unclear. V lost 1 base and J lost 9, with 13 bases in between. The CDR3 has 14 residues. Per germline, CDR1 SEHNR and CDR2 FQNEAQ (reference sequence). CDR3 sequence reads: CASSLDSGGGPQHF. The CDR3 DNA sequence: TGTGCCAGCAGCTTAGATTCAGGAGGTGGGCCCCAGCATTTT. The full variable domain, completed using reference TRBV7-9 and TRBJ1-5, is DTGVSQNPRHKITKRGQNVTFRCDPISEHNRLYWYRQTLGQGPEFLTYFQNEAQLEKSRLLSDRFSAERPKGSFSTLEIQRTEQGDSAMYLCASSLDSGGGPQHFGDGTRLSIL.

This clonotype has ten or more counts. The CDR3 DNA reads TGTGCCAGCAGCACCACTAGCGTGGGAGAGACCCAGTACTTC. As protein: CASSTTSVGETQYF. The V call is TRBV7-3, the J call TRBJ2-5; 7 bases are a match to TRBD2. The junction had 7 bases not matched to a gene; V was cut back by 5 bases and J by 4 bases. The CDR3 length is 14 residues. Germline CDR1 is SGHTA and CDR2 is FQGTGA.

This clonotype was counted between two and nine times. The genes are TRBV2 and TRBJ2-7, with a tentative D call TRBD1 (5 bases). The CDR3 length is 12 residues. CDR1 SNHLY and CDR2 FYNNEI come from the germline V gene. Trimming shortened V by 5 bases and J by 8 bases, and 13 bases separated the two germline ends. CDR3 bases: TGTGCCAGCAGTCCAGACAGTACGAAGCAGTACTTC. Its protein is CASSPDSTKQYF.

Only a few counts were recorded for this clonotype. This may be a read error: a much more frequent sequence differs by one nucleotide. The genes are TRBV20-1 and TRBJ2-5; 9 positions agree with TRBD1. Judging by the DNA end, TRBJ2-7 fits better; the J call may be wrong. This CDR3 comprises 14 residues. The germline gives CDR1 DFQATT, CDR2 SNEGSKA (reference sequence). This chain's CDR3 is CSAKCGQGKREQYF. The CDR3 bases are TGCAGTGCTAAATGTGGACAGGGGAAACGCGAGCAGTACTTC.

Of note for this clonotype: A much larger clonotype is one base distant, so this may be a read error. This rearrangement joins TRBV7-3 to TRBJ2-7, with D perhaps being TRBD1 or TRBD2 (6 bases each). The V and J ends lost 1 base and 6 bases respectively, with 13 bases between them. The CDR3 loop spans 14 amino acids. Per germline, CDR1 SGHTA and CDR2 FQGTGA. The CDR3 nucleotides read TGTGCCAGCAGCTTAAGGGGGGCCTACTGCGAGCAGTACTTC. It translates to CASSLRGAYCEQYF.

This clonotype was detected only a few times. The chain uses TRBV4-1 and TRBJ1-4; no firm D call. V was clipped by 2 bases and J by 4 bases, with 11 bases between them. The V gene's germline CDR1 is MGHRA and CDR2 YSYEKL. This CDR3 contains 15 residues. This CDR3 is CASSQLERINEKLFF. CDR3 bases: TGCGCCAGCAGCCAACTGGAAAGGATTAATGAAAAACTGTTTTTT.

Comment on this clonotype: This may arise from a read error, as a much more abundant clone is one base away. This chain joins TRBV20-1 and TRBJ1-5; 8 bases are shared with TRBD1. This CDR3 has 14 amino acids. The V gene end was trimmed by 3 bases and the J gene end by 6 bases; junction bases not matched to a gene: 7. Germline assignment: CDR1 DFQATT and CDR2 SNEGSKA (reference sequence). The DNA of the CDR3 is TGCAGTGCTAGTAGACAGGGGTTTATTCAGCCCCAGCATTTT. It specifies CSASRQGFIQPQHF.

As for this clonotype: This CDR3 is missing its conserved last phenylalanine or tryptophan, likely due to a read error. The rearrangement uses TRBV20-1 and TRBJ2-3, with 11 bases lining up with TRBD2. The CDR3 sequence is 14 residues long. Germline CDR1 is DFQATT and CDR2 is SNEGSKA (reference sequence). V lost 3 bases and J lost 7; bases outside the gene matches: 6. Written as DNA, the CDR3 is TGCAGTGCTAGCCTAGCGGGGGGTATTTATACGCAGTATTGT. Translating gives CSASLAGGIYTQYC.

On this clonotype itself: The junction does not match germline at one end; this may be a read error. The chain couples TRBV12-3 or TRBV12-4 to TRBJ2-7; TRBD2 aligns across 7 bases. This CDR3 comprises 15 residues. In DNA form, the CDR3 reads TGTGCTAGCAGTTTGAGAACGGGGGAGGGGTACGAGCAGTACTTC. It encodes CASSLRTGEGYEQYF.

This clonotype was detected many times. The rearrangement links TRBV6-5 to TRBJ1-2; the D gene is possibly TRBD1 (5 bases). CDR1 and CDR2 from the germline V gene are MNHEY and SVGAGI. The CDR3 has 17 amino acids. The V gene lost 0 bases and the J gene lost 0 bases, with 14 bases spanning the gap. The CDR3 nucleotides read TGTGCCAGCAGTTACTCCACCCCGACAGCGGCTAACTATGGCTACACCTTC. Encoded protein: CASSYSTPTAANYGYTF.

This clonotype came up once. Sequence at one end of the junction differs from germline and may be a read error. V gene TRBV5-6 combines with J gene TRBJ2-7, with a tentative D call TRBD1 (6 bases). The germline CDR1 and CDR2 sequences are SGHDT and YYEEEE. The CDR3 extends over 14 amino acids. The CDR3 sequence is CASSLPGHGYERYF. In nucleotides, the CDR3 is TGTGCCAGCAGCTTACCGGGACACGGCTACGAGCGGTACTTC. Full variable domain (missing parts from reference TRBV5-6 and TRBJ2-7): DAGVTQSPTHLIKTRGQQVTLRCSPKSGHDTVSWYQQALGQGPQFIFQYYEEEERQRGNFPDRFSGHQFPNYSSELNVNALLLGDSALYLCASSLPGHGYERYFGPGTRLTVT.

This clonotype was detected ten times or more. The chain couples TRBV10-3 to TRBJ1-5, with D hard to call. CDR1 and CDR2 from the germline V gene are ENHRY and SYGVKD. V lost 8 bases and J lost 2, with 13 bases in between. The CDR3 is 14 amino acids. As DNA, the CDR3 is TGTGCCATCCGCGGCAATGAGCGCAATCAGCCCCAGCATTTT. Its translation is CAIRGNERNQPQHF.

This chain connects TRBV5-6 to TRBJ2-1, with D unclear. Germline V gene sequence: CDR1 SGHDT, CDR2 YYEEEE. V was pared by 1 base and J by 6 bases, with 14 bases between. This CDR3 spans 15 amino acids. CDR3 protein: CASSLWHPTPNEQFF. As DNA, the CDR3 is TGTGCCAGCAGCTTGTGGCACCCAACCCCCAATGAGCAGTTCTTC.

This clonotype was seen only a few times. This chain joins TRBV9 and TRBJ2-7, with D maybe TRBD1 (5 bases). The germline gives CDR1 SGDLS, CDR2 YYNGEE. V was clipped by 4 bases and J by 9 bases, with 23 bases between them. The CDR3 is 15 amino acids. The CDR3 nucleotides read TGTGCCAGCAGCCCTCGACAGCCTCTCGCCTGCGGGCAGTACTTC. It translates to CASSPRQPLACGQYF.

This clonotype was picked up many times. The V call is TRBV5-5, the J call TRBJ2-3; TRBD2 agrees at 8 bases. Germline CDR1 SGHKS, CDR2 YYEKEE (reference sequence). V shed 0 bases, J shed 6 bases, and the junction held 12 bases outside the gene matches. CDR3 length: 17 residues. The CDR3 loop reads CASSLVPSGGALDTQYF. The CDR3 bases are TGTGCCAGCAGCTTGGTCCCCTCCGGGGGGGCCTTGGATACGCAGTATTTT.

The rearrangement links TRBV4-3 to TRBJ1-4; 8 bases map to TRBD1. There are 17 residues in the CDR3. Trimming at V came to 0 bases and at J to 4 bases, leaving 7 bases not matched to a gene. Germline V gene data show CDR1 as LGHNA and CDR2 as YSLEER. Here the CDR3 reads CASSQDKGTGINEKLFF. CDR3 coding DNA: TGCGCCAGCAGCCAAGATAAGGGGACAGGTATTAATGAAAAACTGTTTTTT.

This clonotype was observed a handful of times. The J gene is TRBJ1-1, the V gene TRBV3-1, with 7 bases identical to TRBD1. This CDR3 contains 14 residues. Germline CDR1 reads LGHDT; CDR2 reads YNNKEL (reference sequence). The trim removed 5 bases at V and 1 base at J, leaving 4 bases unmatched. The CDR3 sequence: CASSWGQRNTEAFF. The DNA of the CDR3 is TGTGCCAGCAGCTGGGGACAGCGGAACACTGAAGCTTTCTTT. Complete variable domain (other parts from reference TRBV3-1 and TRBJ1-1): DTAVSQTPKYLVTQMGNDKSIKCEQNLGHDTMYWYKQDSKKFLKIMFSYNNKELIINETVPNRFSPKSPDKAHLNLHINSLELGDSAVYFCASSWGQRNTEAFFGQGTRLTVV.

This clonotype was counted many times. The genes are TRBV6-1 and TRBJ2-7; D is uncertain. Between the trimmed V and J ends, which lost 1 base and 9 bases, there was a span of 10 bases. The V gene's germline CDR1 is MNHNS and CDR2 SASEGT. The CDR3 contains 12 residues. CDR3 sequence: CASSEVRQGQYF. The CDR3 DNA reads TGTGCCAGCAGTGAAGTACGGCAAGGGCAGTACTTC.

In DNA form, the CDR3 reads TGTGCCAGCAGTGCGCGACTAGCAGGGGGTACGCAGTATTTT. Translation: CASSARLAGGTQYF. The J gene is TRBJ2-3, the V gene TRBV6-4; D could derive from TRBD1 or TRBD2 (7 bases each). The CDR3 is made up of 14 amino acids. Germline V gene data show CDR1 as MRHNA and CDR2 as SNTAGT. V lost 4 bases, J lost 8 bases, and 16 bases lay in between.

The CDR3 loop reads CAWRMVMNTEAFF. The CDR3 DNA reads TGTGCCTGGAGAATGGTAATGAACACTGAAGCTTTCTTT. The chain has TRBV30 and TRBJ1-1, with D unclear. The V end was cut by 3 bases, the J end by 0 bases, with 8 bases between. Germline-derived CDR1 and CDR2 are GTSNPN and SVGIG (reference sequence). The CDR3 length is 13 residues.

Ten or more counts support this clonotype. V is TRBV10-3 and J is TRBJ2-3; TRBD2 agrees at 9 bases. The CDR3 loop spans 15 amino acids. Germline CDR1 reads ENHRY; CDR2 reads SYGVKD. The ends lost 6 bases at V and 2 bases at J; junction bases unmatched: 6. Written as DNA, the CDR3 is TGTGCCATCAGGACCGGGACTAGCCCCACAGATACGCAGTATTTT. Translation: CAIRTGTSPTDTQYF.